Given below is one T cell receptor (beta chain) in context. Its matching antigen is unknown. Amplification used primers for 54 TRBV and 13 TRBJ segments. TCRdb keeps only in-frame clones here, not all; method: immunoSEQ multiplex PCR. The sample lists approximately 110,000 clones, almost 95% occurring once. The CDR3 consists of 17 residues. V dropped 5 bases and J dropped 2; count of bases not matched to a gene: 8. Germline CDR1 is SGHTA and CDR2 is FQGNSA. This sample is drawn from a study of T cell repertoires and HLA-DP antigens. The source is a woman younger than 35 in good health and CMV-seronegative. What was sequenced was CD4+ T cells from PBMCs. J is TRBJ1-6 and V is TRBV7-2; TRBD1 matches 8 bases. CDR3 residues: CASSDDSQGAYNSPLHF. The CDR3 nucleotides are TGTGCCAGCAGCGACGATTCACAGGGGGCCTATAATTCACCCCTCCACTTT.